This T cell receptor beta chain was recovered during a study of cytomegalovirus exposure and HLA in healthy donors. Primers included in the PCR were 60 Vbeta and 13 Jbeta primers. The assay was immunoSEQ multiplex PCR, and TCRdb's table has in-frame clones only and misses some. The data contain roughly 140,000 clones, 78% of them seen just once; the ten biggest clones take up roughly 2.9%. CDR3 length: 14 residues. V gave up 3 bases and J gave up 1 base; unmatched junction bases: 2. Per germline, CDR1 SGHTA and CDR2 FQGNSA. The receptor was derived from a female donor in good health and CMV-seronegative. The chain combines TRBV7-2 with TRBJ2-7, with TRBD1 identical over 8 bases. Material: PBMCs. Here the CDR3 reads CASSLGQASYEQYF. The CDR3 nucleotides read TGTGCCAGCAGCTTGGGACAGGCATCCTACGAGCAGTACTTC.